Here is one T cell receptor (beta chain) with its context. This CDR3 has 15 amino acids. CDR1 is SNHLY, CDR2 FYNNEI, per germline. V gave up 2 bases and J gave up 5 bases, with 15 bases separating them. This sample stems from a study of blood T cell repertoires in COVID-19. About the study: Both acute and convalescent COVID-19 samples were obtained from the United States, Italy and Spain.

Produced via immunoSEQ multiplex PCR; TCRdb's table is partial and in-frame only. Here the sample spans around 400,000 clones, 85% to 90% being singletons. The cohort comprised adults aged about 18 to 90 years residing in 20 to 25 US areas. Cohorts were determined from participant-reported clinical history. The study counted Cohort 3 donors as recovered given two negative PCRs, clearance, or symptom resolution. V gene TRBV2 combines with J gene TRBJ2-5, with a tentative D call TRBD1 (7 bases). Input material: PBMCs or T cells enriched from blood (not recorded which). The TCR sequence derives from a woman in her 30s who had recovered from COVID-19. The CDR3 DNA reads TGTGCCAGCAGTGAATGGAGGGGGCCGGGGGAGACCCAGTACTTC. Protein: CASSEWRGPGETQYF.